The sequence of this T cell receptor (beta chain) was determined in a study of blood T cell repertoires in COVID-19. Study overall: Samples came from the United States, Italy and Spain, spanning acute and convalescent COVID-19.

The CDR3 has 16 residues. V lost 1 base and J lost 0; bases outside the gene matches: 3. From germline, CDR1 is SGDLS and CDR2 YYNGEE. As handled by the study authors: Quantification of nucleated cells was approximated via reference gene primer amplification. Assay used: immunoSEQ multiplex PCR; TCRdb lists only in-frame clones, some missing. V, J and clone size derive from that table, while D and trimming were established from the DNA sequence. This table has around 110,000 clones, more than 75% appearing once. The chain is built from TRBV9 and TRBJ2-1, with 8 bases aligning to TRBD2. The specimen sequenced was peripheral blood. This sequence was found in a man aged 35 to 55 with acute or convalescent COVID-19. This chain's CDR3 is CASSVSGTSSYNEQFF. The CDR3 nucleotides read TGTGCCAGCAGCGTATCCGGGACTAGCTCCTACAATGAGCAGTTCTTC.